A single sample is the source of the 17 T cell receptor beta chains below, sequenced in a study of response to subunit inactivated influenza vaccine. TCRdb processed the RT-PCR reads anew with MiXCR; each CDR3 protein has one entry. The table includes hundreds of thousands of distinct CDR3 sequences, 10% to 15% detected once. The sequencing here drew on PBMCs from blood, taken on the day of vaccination. These receptors were collected from a man aged 45-65 years who received an inactivated influenza vaccine.

The genes are TRBV20-1 and TRBJ2-1, with 7 bases that match TRBD2. V was pared by 1 base and J by 7 bases, with 10 bases of the junction left unmatched. The length of the CDR3 is 15 residues. Germline V CDR1 and CDR2: DFQATT, SNEGSKA (reference sequence). The CDR3 protein is CSARGPTGTTNEQFF. CDR3 bases: TGCAGTGCTAGAGGTCCAACCGGGACTACAAATGAGCAGTTCTTC.

V gene TRBV29-1 combines with J gene TRBJ2-5; D is possibly TRBD1 or TRBD2 (5 bases each). V was pared by 4 bases and J by 4 bases, with 25 bases between. Germline CDR1 and CDR2: SQVTM and ANQGSEA. This CDR3 region has 17 residues. CDR3 sequence (DNA): TGCAGCGTTGCGGGACCGAAGAAGCCAATTGCAAGAGAGACCCAGTACTTC. Translation: CSVAGPKKPIARETQYF.

The chain recombines TRBV30 with TRBJ2-5, with D maybe TRBD1 (6 bases). Trimming removed 1 base at V and 0 bases at J, with 9 bases between. CDR3 size: 14 residues. CDR1 GTSNPN and CDR2 SVGIG come from the germline V gene (reference sequence). The DNA of the CDR3 is TGTGCCTGGAGTGGGGGGCTCTACCAAGAGACCCAGTACTTC. This gives the protein CAWSGGLYQETQYF.

This clonotype was seen more than once but under ten times. A much larger clone lies one base from this, so it may be a read error. The chain has TRBV7-9 and TRBJ2-7, with 8 bases lining up with TRBD1. Per germline, CDR1 SEHNR and CDR2 FQNEAQ (reference sequence). Unmatched junction bases numbered 4, after V lost 6 bases and J lost 0 bases. The CDR3 totals 14 residues. In DNA, the CDR3 is TGTGCCAGCAGACCCGGGACAGGCTCCTACGAGCAGTACTTC. Translation gives CASRPGTGSYEQYF.

This clonotype was counted between two and nine times. V usage is TRBV2 and J usage is TRBJ1-5; D call uncertain. Germline CDR1 and CDR2: SNHLY and FYNNEI. This CDR3 spans 14 amino acids. V was shortened by 10 bases and J by 9 bases, with 22 bases between the two germline ends. CDR3 sequence reads: CATSRNSVVRPQHF. Here the CDR3 DNA reads TGTGCCACGTCCCGGAACAGCGTCGTTCGGCCCCAGCATTTT. The full variable domain, in which reference TRBV2 and TRBJ1-5 provide the parts outside the CDR3, is EPEVTQTPSHQVTQMGQEVILRCVPISNHLYFYWYRQILGQKVEFLVSFYNNEISEKSEIFDDQFSVERPDGSNFTLKIRSTKLEDSAMYFCATSRNSVVRPQHFGDGTRLSIL.

The chain combines TRBV7-8 with TRBJ2-3, with D perhaps matching TRBD2 (6 bases). Germline CDR1 is SGHVS and CDR2 is FQNEAQ. V was pared by 4 bases and J by 2 bases, with 13 bases between. This CDR3 is built from 15 residues. DNA for the CDR3: TGTGCCAGCAGCTCCATGACTAGATACACAGATACGCAGTATTTT. This sequence encodes CASSSMTRYTDTQYF.

This clonotype has just a few counts. For the CDR3, the DNA is TGCGCCAGCAGCTTGTCAGCCCCCCAAGAGACCCAGTACTTC. Its protein is CASSLSAPQETQYF. The rearrangement uses TRBV5-1 and TRBJ2-5; D gene unclear. Germline-derived CDR1 and CDR2 are SGHRS and YFSETQ. The CDR3 consists of 14 residues. Trimming cost V 1 base and J 1 base, with 8 bases left between them.

In its sample, this clonotype was seen a few times. The chain joins TRBV5-4 to TRBJ2-3, with a tentative D call TRBD2 (6 bases). The CDR3 covers 14 residues. Trimming left V 3 bases short and J 3 bases short, with 11 bases between. Germline assignment: CDR1 SGHNT and CDR2 YYREEE (reference sequence). CDR3 amino acids: CASSSGTQTDTQYF. CDR3 DNA: TGTGCCAGCAGCTCCGGGACTCAAACAGATACGCAGTATTTT.

A few counts support this clonotype. This chain uses TRBV4-2 with TRBJ2-3; 9 nucleotides match TRBD2. The CDR3 sequence is 15 residues long. V shed 5 bases and J 6 bases; nucleotides not matched to a gene: 9. Per the germline V gene, CDR1 is LGHNA and CDR2 is YNFKEQ. The CDR3 DNA sequence: TGTGCCAGCAGCGAACTAGCGGGCCCCGGCGATACGCAGTATTTT. This translates into CASSELAGPGDTQYF.

This clonotype was picked up a small number of times. The V call is TRBV15, the J call TRBJ1-2; TRBD1 matches 7 bases. V lost 0 bases and J lost 4; bases outside the gene matches: 5. Germline CDR1 LNHNV, CDR2 YYDKDF (reference sequence). This CDR3 comprises 15 residues. The CDR3 DNA is TGTGCCACCAGCAGAGATGCGGGACAGAGCTATGGCTACACCTTC. It translates to CATSRDAGQSYGYTF. Supplemented by reference TRBV15 and TRBJ1-2, the full variable domain reads DAMVIQNPRYQVTQFGKPVTLSCSQTLNHNVMYWYQQKSSQAPKLLFHYYDKDFNNEADTPDNFQSRRPNTSFCFLDIRSPGLGDTAMYLCATSRDAGQSYGYTFGSGTRLTVV.

This clonotype occurred many times. The chain joins TRBV5-6 to TRBJ1-4; 7 nucleotides agree with TRBD1. Germline assignment: CDR1 SGHDT and CDR2 YYEEEE. The junction had 7 bases not matched to a gene; V was cut back by 1 base and J by 13 bases. This CDR3 has 13 residues. The chain's CDR3 is CASSLPRTGGLFF. The CDR3 DNA follows: TGTGCCAGCAGCTTGCCCCGGACAGGAGGACTGTTTTTT.

This clonotype appeared a few times. This chain links TRBV7-8 with TRBJ2-5, with D unresolved. CDR3 length: 13 residues. Germline loops: CDR1 SGHVS, CDR2 FQNEAQ. V lost 1 base and J 1 base, leaving 4 bases between the germline ends. The CDR3 region is CASSLESQETQYF. The CDR3 DNA follows: TGTGCCAGCAGCTTAGAGAGCCAAGAGACCCAGTACTTC.

This sequence joins TRBV18 and TRBJ1-1; 7 nucleotides line up with TRBD1. This CDR3 contains 13 residues. Germline V gene lookup returns CDR1 KGHSH and CDR2 LQKENI. Germline trimming cut 10 bases from V and 0 bases from J; bases unmatched to any gene: 5. This chain's CDR3 is CATKGQMNTEAFF. The CDR3 DNA sequence: TGTGCCACCAAGGGACAGATGAACACTGAAGCTTTCTTT.

This clonotype was seen ten or more times. The chain uses TRBV12-3 or TRBV12-4 and TRBJ2-3; D unclear. V dropped 4 bases and J dropped 2 bases, with 10 bases sitting between them. This CDR3 spans 14 amino acids. CDR3 amino acids: CASSWADTTDTQYF. The CDR3, as DNA: TGTGCCAGCAGTTGGGCAGATACCACAGATACGCAGTATTTT.

This clonotype appeared a few times. The chain recombines TRBV5-5 with TRBJ2-1; D assignment may be TRBD1 or TRBD2 (5 bases each). Per the germline V gene, CDR1 is SGHKS and CDR2 is YYEKEE (reference sequence). This CDR3 spans 15 amino acids. V was cut by 3 bases and J by 3 bases, with 13 bases left in between. CDR3 amino acids: CASSWVGTNYNEQFF. CDR3 coding DNA: TGTGCCAGCAGCTGGGTTGGGACCAACTACAATGAGCAGTTCTTC.

This clonotype was observed many times. V and J are TRBV19 and TRBJ1-1; D ambiguous. With 6 bases removed from V and 0 bases from J, the gap between germline ends came to 11 bases. From germline, CDR1 is LNHDA and CDR2 SQIVND (reference sequence). This CDR3 is 14 amino acids long. As DNA, the CDR3 is TGTGCCAGTAGATTAGAGGCCCTGAACACTGAAGCTTTCTTT. Translating it yields CASRLEALNTEAFF.

This clonotype was seen ten or more times. The rearrangement uses TRBV11-1 and TRBJ1-1; D is unresolved. Deletions cut 5 bases from V and 2 bases from J, with 27 bases between. CDR1 is SGHAT, CDR2 FQDESV, per germline (reference sequence). The CDR3 consists of 19 residues. For the CDR3, the DNA is TGTGCCAGCAGCACTACCTCCTCGATGCACGGTAGATTAAACACTGAAGCTTTCTTT. This sequence encodes CASSTTSSMHGRLNTEAFF.